These T cell receptor beta chains were read from a single sample in a study of T cell responses to AZD1222 COVID-19 vaccine. Method: immunoSEQ multiplex PCR; TCRdb's copy keeps in-frame clones and lacks some. This sample carries some 200,000 clones, 85% to 95% of them seen once, and the ten largest clones take roughly 1%. The source was peripheral blood, collected on day 0 of MenACWY control vaccination. Receptors were obtained from an adult in good health. CDR3s include the opening cysteine and the closing phenylalanine or tryptophan. Each record gives: V gene, J gene, D gene, clone size, CDR3 DNA, CDR3 protein. The D gene is left open where the match is weak. Clone size is shown for a subset of rows, as once, few, many or a class of expanded clone.

V gene: TRBV3-1/TRBV3-2; J gene: TRBJ1-2; D gene: .; clone size: once; CDR3 DNA: TGTGCCAGCAGCCAAGACAGGGTTGGTGGCTACACCTTC; CDR3 protein: CASSQDRVGGYTF
V gene: TRBV4-1; J gene: TRBJ1-6; D gene: .; clone size: .; CDR3 DNA: TGCGCCAGCAGCCAGTATGCTCCCAGGGCGGATGAAGATTCACCCCTCCACTTT; CDR3 protein: CASSQYAPRADEDSPLHF
V gene: TRBV7-6; J gene: TRBJ2-7; D gene: .; clone size: .; CDR3 DNA: TGTGCCAGCAGCCCCGTTCCTAATACAGGGCTTGGGTACGAGCAGTACTTC; CDR3 protein: CASSPVPNTGLGYEQYF
V gene: TRBV27; J gene: TRBJ1-1; D gene: .; clone size: once; CDR3 DNA: TGTGCCAGCAGTTTTCGCTACCTGAACACTGAAGCTTTCTTT; CDR3 protein: CASSFRYLNTEAFF
V gene: TRBV5-1; J gene: TRBJ1-2; D gene: TRBD1; clone size: .; CDR3 DNA: TGCGCCAGCAGCGGGACAGGGTCTGGAGGTATCTACACCTTC; CDR3 protein: CASSGTGSGGIYTF
V gene: TRBV19; J gene: TRBJ1-1; D gene: .; clone size: .; CDR3 DNA: TGTGCCAGTAGCAGAGGGAGGTTGAACACTGAAGCTTTCTTT; CDR3 protein: CASSRGRLNTEAFF
V gene: TRBV5-6; J gene: TRBJ1-2; D gene: .; clone size: .; CDR3 DNA: TGTGCCAGCAGCTTCAGGGGAGCGGACTATGGCTACACCTTC; CDR3 protein: CASSFRGADYGYTF
V gene: TRBV9; J gene: TRBJ1-2; D gene: .; clone size: .; CDR3 DNA: TGTGCCAGCAGCTCGCGGGGGGAAGGCTACACCTTC; CDR3 protein: CASSSRGEGYTF
V gene: TRBV13; J gene: TRBJ1-6; D gene: TRBD1; clone size: .; CDR3 DNA: TGTGCCAGCAGCTTAGGGGGGGACAGGGTCCCAATAATTCGATCCCTCCACTTT; CDR3 protein: CASSLGGDRVPIIRSLHF
V gene: TRBV11-3; J gene: TRBJ2-5; D gene: TRBD2; clone size: .; CDR3 DNA: TGTGCCAGCAGCGTTACTAGCGGGGGTGCCCAGTACTTC; CDR3 protein: CASSVTSGGAQYF
V gene: TRBV15; J gene: TRBJ2-1; D gene: .; clone size: .; CDR3 DNA: TGTGCCACCAGCAGAGCAGGGGCCACCTACAATGAGCAGTTCTTC; CDR3 protein: CATSRAGATYNEQFF
V gene: TRBV3-1/TRBV3-2; J gene: TRBJ1-2; D gene: .; clone size: .; CDR3 DNA: TGTGCCAGCAGCCGCGCGGGCCAAGGGGATGGCTACACCTTC; CDR3 protein: CASSRAGQGDGYTF
V gene: TRBV11-2; J gene: TRBJ2-7; D gene: .; clone size: .; CDR3 DNA: TGTGCCAGCAGCTTAGAACTTGGACACCCCTACGAGCAGTACTTC; CDR3 protein: CASSLELGHPYEQYF
V gene: TRBV28; J gene: TRBJ2-7; D gene: .; clone size: few; CDR3 DNA: TGTGCCAGCAGCTCCAACCCTATGCTGCAGTACTTC; CDR3 protein: CASSSNPMLQYF
V gene: TRBV30; J gene: TRBJ1-5; D gene: .; clone size: .; CDR3 DNA: TGTGCCTGGAGTGGGGCATCTTTCAATCAGCCCCAGCATTTT; CDR3 protein: CAWSGASFNQPQHF
V gene: TRBV7-9; J gene: TRBJ1-1; D gene: .; clone size: .; CDR3 DNA: TGTGCCAGCAGCTCCGGCCGGGCGAACGCTGAAGCTTTCTTT; CDR3 protein: CASSSGRANAEAFF
V gene: TRBV11-2; J gene: TRBJ1-2; D gene: .; clone size: .; CDR3 DNA: TGTGCCAGCGGGCCCCCCAGTCCCAGTATCTATGGCTACACCTTC; CDR3 protein: CASGPPSPSIYGYTF
V gene: TRBV3-1/TRBV3-2; J gene: TRBJ1-2; D gene: .; clone size: .; CDR3 DNA: TGTGCCAGCAGCCAAGATCAATCCCTTTATGGCTACACCTTC; CDR3 protein: CASSQDQSLYGYTF
V gene: TRBV5-1; J gene: TRBJ1-2; D gene: .; clone size: .; CDR3 DNA: TGCGCCAGCAGCCCTGAGCGGGGGGTGAACTATGGCTACACCTTC; CDR3 protein: CASSPERGVNYGYTF
V gene: TRBV18; J gene: TRBJ1-5; D gene: .; clone size: .; CDR3 DNA: TGTGCCAGCTCACCGCCCGGAGGGAAAGAGCCCCAGCATTTT; CDR3 protein: CASSPPGGKEPQHF
V gene: TRBV28; J gene: TRBJ2-2; D gene: .; clone size: .; CDR3 DNA: TGTGCCAGCAGTTTTACGGGGCGTGGCGGGGAGCTGTTTTTT; CDR3 protein: CASSFTGRGGELFF
V gene: TRBV3-1/TRBV3-2; J gene: TRBJ1-2; D gene: TRBD1; clone size: .; CDR3 DNA: TGTGCCAGCAGCCAAGATCACAGGGGGTACTATGGCTACACCTTC; CDR3 protein: CASSQDHRGYYGYTF
V gene: TRBV15; J gene: TRBJ2-3; D gene: .; clone size: .; CDR3 DNA: TGTGCCACCAGCAGAGATAGAATAGAGACAGATACGCAGTATTTT; CDR3 protein: CATSRDRIETDTQYF
V gene: TRBV7-9; J gene: TRBJ2-1; D gene: .; clone size: once; CDR3 DNA: TGTGCCAGCAGACTCAGGGGGGCAAATGAGCAGTTCTTC; CDR3 protein: CASRLRGANEQFF
V gene: TRBV19; J gene: TRBJ1-2; D gene: TRBD1; clone size: .; CDR3 DNA: TGTGCCAGTAGTCTCTCAGGGGGCTATGGCTACACCTTC; CDR3 protein: CASSLSGGYGYTF
V gene: TRBV4-2; J gene: TRBJ1-1; D gene: TRBD1; clone size: once; CDR3 DNA: TGTGCCAGCAGCCCAATGACAGGGGGATTGGTGAACACTGAAGCTTTCTTT; CDR3 protein: CASSPMTGGLVNTEAFF
V gene: TRBV4-2; J gene: TRBJ1-6; D gene: TRBD1; clone size: once; CDR3 DNA: TGTGCCAGCAGCCAGGCGGGACAGGGACGTCGCTCACCCCTCCACTTT; CDR3 protein: CASSQAGQGRRSPLHF
V gene: TRBV3-1/TRBV3-2; J gene: TRBJ1-6; D gene: .; clone size: .; CDR3 DNA: TGTGCCAGCAGCCCAGACGGGCTCAATTCACCCCTCCACTTT; CDR3 protein: CASSPDGLNSPLHF
V gene: TRBV3-1/TRBV3-2; J gene: TRBJ1-6; D gene: .; clone size: .; CDR3 DNA: TGTGCCAGCAGCCCTGGGAGCTCCTATAATTCACCCCTCCACTTT; CDR3 protein: CASSPGSSYNSPLHF
V gene: TRBV15; J gene: TRBJ1-1; D gene: .; clone size: few; CDR3 DNA: TGTGCCACCAGCAGCGGGTTCGGGGTGGGAAGTGAAGCTTTCTTT; CDR3 protein: CATSSGFGVGSEAFF
V gene: TRBV11-2; J gene: TRBJ1-5; D gene: TRBD1; clone size: .; CDR3 DNA: TGTGCCAGCAGCTTAAGACAGGGGAGCAATCAGCCCCAGCATTTT; CDR3 protein: CASSLRQGSNQPQHF
V gene: TRBV5-4; J gene: TRBJ1-2; D gene: TRBD1; clone size: few; CDR3 DNA: TGTGCCAGCAGCCGTGCCGGGACAGTGGATGGCTACACCTTC; CDR3 protein: CASSRAGTVDGYTF
V gene: TRBV18; J gene: TRBJ2-1; D gene: .; clone size: .; CDR3 DNA: TGTGCCAGCTCACCCCTCTTAGTCTCCTACAATGAGCAGTTCTTC; CDR3 protein: CASSPLLVSYNEQFF
V gene: TRBV4-1; J gene: TRBJ2-7; D gene: .; clone size: .; CDR3 DNA: TGCGCCAGCAGCAAGGGACTCCTGACCTACGAGCAGTACTTC; CDR3 protein: CASSKGLLTYEQYF
V gene: TRBV9; J gene: TRBJ1-4; D gene: TRBD1; clone size: .; CDR3 DNA: TGTGCCAGCAGCATGGGACAGGGCTCCATCGGAAAACTGTTTTTT; CDR3 protein: CASSMGQGSIGKLFF
V gene: TRBV28; J gene: TRBJ1-2; D gene: TRBD1; clone size: .; CDR3 DNA: TGTGCCAGCAGTTTATTACAGGGGACCTATGGCTACACCTTC; CDR3 protein: CASSLLQGTYGYTF
V gene: TRBV5-4; J gene: TRBJ1-4; D gene: TRBD1; clone size: .; CDR3 DNA: TGTGCCAGCAGCCTACAGGGGTCTCGGGAAAAACTGTTTTTT; CDR3 protein: CASSLQGSREKLFF
V gene: TRBV7-2; J gene: TRBJ2-5; D gene: .; clone size: .; CDR3 DNA: TGTGCCAGCAGCTTAGCTGGGTTTCGGGAGACCCAGTACTTC; CDR3 protein: CASSLAGFRETQYF
V gene: TRBV3-1/TRBV3-2; J gene: TRBJ1-3; D gene: .; clone size: .; CDR3 DNA: TGTGCCAGCAGCCCTGCAGGAGGCTCTGGAAACACCATATATTTT; CDR3 protein: CASSPAGGSGNTIYF
V gene: TRBV5-4; J gene: TRBJ1-3; D gene: TRBD1; clone size: .; CDR3 DNA: TGTGCCAGCAGCTCTAAAGACAGGGGAATCTCTGGAAACACCATATATTTT; CDR3 protein: CASSSKDRGISGNTIYF
V gene: TRBV7-9; J gene: TRBJ2-3; D gene: .; clone size: .; CDR3 DNA: TGTGCCAGCAGCTTAGAGTACTTAGCGGTTAGCACAGATACGCAGTATTTT; CDR3 protein: CASSLEYLAVSTDTQYF
V gene: TRBV11-2; J gene: TRBJ1-4; D gene: .; clone size: .; CDR3 DNA: TGTGCCAGCAGCCTCTCCTGGGTTTTGGGGGGAAAACTGTTTTTT; CDR3 protein: CASSLSWVLGGKLFF
V gene: TRBV11-3; J gene: TRBJ2-7; D gene: .; clone size: .; CDR3 DNA: TGTGCCAGCAGCCCCACACCGAGCTACGAGCAGTACTTC; CDR3 protein: CASSPTPSYEQYF
V gene: TRBV19; J gene: TRBJ1-5; D gene: .; clone size: few; CDR3 DNA: TGTGCCAGTAGTATGGGAAGTCGGCAGCCCCAGCATTTT; CDR3 protein: CASSMGSRQPQHF
V gene: TRBV6-5; J gene: TRBJ2-7; D gene: .; clone size: .; CDR3 DNA: TGTGCCAGCAGCTCCACGGACCCTTCCTACGAGCAGTACTTC; CDR3 protein: CASSSTDPSYEQYF
V gene: TRBV18; J gene: TRBJ1-4; D gene: .; clone size: .; CDR3 DNA: TGTGCCAGCTCAACACAGGGAGCTAATGAAAAACTGTTTTTT; CDR3 protein: CASSTQGANEKLFF
V gene: TRBV28; J gene: TRBJ1-6; D gene: .; clone size: .; CDR3 DNA: TGTGCCAGCAGTATGATCACCCGAGGGGGGATTTATTCACCCCTCCACTTT; CDR3 protein: CASSMITRGGIYSPLHF
V gene: TRBV18; J gene: TRBJ1-3; D gene: .; clone size: .; CDR3 DNA: TGTGCCAGCTCACCACGCGTCGCAGGGCGAGGAAACACCATATATTTT; CDR3 protein: CASSPRVAGRGNTIYF
V gene: TRBV3-1/TRBV3-2; J gene: TRBJ1-1; D gene: TRBD1; clone size: .; CDR3 DNA: TGTGCCAGCTCTAGACTGAACAGACAGGGAGCTTTCTTT; CDR3 protein: CASSRLNRQGAFF
V gene: TRBV6-6; J gene: TRBJ1-2; D gene: .; clone size: .; CDR3 DNA: TGTGCCAGCAGTCGGTCAACAGGGTGGGAAGGAGGCTACACCTTC; CDR3 protein: CASSRSTGWEGGYTF